The entry below gives a single TCR beta chain sequence along with its context. This specimen comes from a study of early T cells in non-severe SARS-CoV-2 infection. MiXCR, applied by TCRdb to the 5' RACE reads, yields one record per CDR3 protein. The sample holds 20,000 to 25,000 distinct CDR3 sequences, about 4% seen once. This CDR3 comprises 13 residues. Trimming pared 0 bases from V and 4 bases from J, leaving 7 bases between. Germline V gene sequence: CDR1 SGHRS, CDR2 YFSETQ. Material: whole blood. The receptor was derived from an adult who was a healthcare worker with PCR-confirmed SARS-CoV-2 infection or an uninfected control (not recorded which). This chain uses TRBV5-1 with TRBJ1-1; D gene uncertain. The CDR3: CASSLDVITEAFF. CDR3 in DNA: TGCGCCAGCAGCTTGGATGTTATCACTGAAGCTTTCTTT.